This T cell receptor beta chain was observed in a study of CD8+CD57+ T cells in acquired aplastic anemia. Study summary: Sorted cells (CD4+ and CD8+) yielded DNA amounts that averaged approximately 3.2 ug.

Note on this clonotype: As yet, its antigen is unknown.

This CDR3 is 14 amino acids long. After removal of 2 bases from V and 6 bases from J, the junction contained 1 base not matched to a gene. Germline CDR1 and CDR2: SGHTA and FQGTGA. It was patients with CD8+CD57+ cell expansion by flow cytometry who were chosen for sequencing. Every patient was diagnosed with severe acquired aplastic anemia. All patients were therapy-naive when blood was sampled. The study profiled TCR beta VDJ and CDR3 using genomic DNA as template. TCRdb independently ran MiXCR on the reads; one entry per CDR3 protein. The sample records roughly 180,000 distinct CDR3 sequences, roughly three fifths being singletons. Study observations and caveats: Around 27 CD8+ CDR3 sequences occurred in both the patients and the controls.

Sequencing used sorted CD4+, CD8+, or CD8+CD57+ T cells (not recorded which) from PBMCs. This clonotype was sampled from a human donor with aplastic anemia. This rearrangement joins TRBV7-3 to TRBJ1-6; 7 nucleotides agree with TRBD1. CDR3 bases: TGTGCCAGCAGCTTAGGACAGGTTAATTCACCCCTCCACTTT. Protein product: CASSLGQVNSPLHF.